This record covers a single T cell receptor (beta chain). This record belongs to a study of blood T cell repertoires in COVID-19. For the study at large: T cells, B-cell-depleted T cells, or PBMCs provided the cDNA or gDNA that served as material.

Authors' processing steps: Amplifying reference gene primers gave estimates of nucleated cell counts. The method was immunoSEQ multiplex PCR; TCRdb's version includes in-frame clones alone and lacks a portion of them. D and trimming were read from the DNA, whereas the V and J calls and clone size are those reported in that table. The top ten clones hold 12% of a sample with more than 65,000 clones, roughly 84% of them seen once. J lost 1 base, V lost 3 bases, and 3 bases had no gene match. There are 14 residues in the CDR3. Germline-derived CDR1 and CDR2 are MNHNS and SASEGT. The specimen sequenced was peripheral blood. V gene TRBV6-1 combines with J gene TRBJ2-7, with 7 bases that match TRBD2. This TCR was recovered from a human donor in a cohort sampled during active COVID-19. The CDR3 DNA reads TGTGCCAGCAGTGAGGGGGGGGGATCCTACGAGCAGTACTTC. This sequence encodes CASSEGGGSYEQYF.